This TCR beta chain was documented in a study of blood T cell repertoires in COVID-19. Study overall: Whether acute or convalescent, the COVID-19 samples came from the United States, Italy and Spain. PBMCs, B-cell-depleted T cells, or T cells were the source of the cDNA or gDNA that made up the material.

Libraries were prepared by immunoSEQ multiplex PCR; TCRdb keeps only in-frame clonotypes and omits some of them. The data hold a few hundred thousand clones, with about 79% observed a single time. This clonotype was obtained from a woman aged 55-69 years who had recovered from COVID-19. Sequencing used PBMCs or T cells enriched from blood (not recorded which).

CDR3 region: CASSPRGSDSVTSGNTIYF. The CDR3 DNA follows: TGTGCCAGCAGCCCACGCGGGTCGGACAGTGTAACCTCTGGAAACACCATATATTTT. The chain uses TRBV7-2 and TRBJ1-3; maybe TRBD1 (6 bases). Germline-derived CDR1 and CDR2 are SGHTA and FQGNSA. V shed 5 bases and J shed 0 bases, with 23 bases lying between them. The CDR3 has 19 residues. The entire variable domain, with the rest obtained from reference TRBV7-2 and TRBJ1-3, is as follows: GAGVSQSPSNKVTEKGKDVELRCDPISGHTALYWYRQSLGQGLEFLIYFQGNSAPDKSGLPSDRFSAERTGGSVSTLTIQRTQQEDSAVYLCASSPRGSDSVTSGNTIYFGEGSWLTVV.